One and the same sample provided the 6 T cell receptor beta chains below, sequenced in a study of T cell repertoires in cytomegalovirus infection. TCRdb reanalysed the reads using MiXCR and keeps one entry per CDR3 protein. The sample has 170,000 or so distinct CDR3 sequences; approximately 15% are singletons. Material for sequencing was PBMCs. These receptors all stem from a human donor in good health (CMV status not recorded). Some clones in this sample may be carry-over from other donors' samples.

The chain has TRBV29-1 and TRBJ1-2, with a tentative D call TRBD1 (5 bases). This CDR3 is 11 amino acids long. The V end was cut by 5 bases, the J end by 6 bases, with 10 bases between. Germline lookup yields CDR1 SQVTM and CDR2 ANQGSEA. CDR3 bases: TGCAGCGTTTCGCTCAGGGATGGCTACACCTTC. Its protein product is CSVSLRDGYTF.

This chain uses TRBV28 with TRBJ2-5; D unclear. CDR1 is MDHEN, CDR2 SYDVKM, per germline. The ends were cut back, 5 bases at V and 5 bases at J, with 9 bases in the middle. The CDR3 sequence is 12 residues long. The CDR3 nucleotides read TGTGCCAGCAGTCCTACTTCGGAGACCCAGTACTTC. Translation gives CASSPTSETQYF.

This chain joins TRBV11-2 and TRBJ1-2; tentatively, D is TRBD1 (5 bases). From germline, CDR1 is SGHAT and CDR2 FQNNGV. The CDR3 has 15 amino acids. V was clipped by 4 bases and J by 5 bases, with 17 bases between them. CDR3 in amino acids: CASSSGTVRRYGYTF. The DNA of the CDR3 is TGTGCCAGCAGCTCCGGGACCGTTCGGCGGTATGGCTACACCTTC.

This clonotype was seen a few times. This sequence joins TRBV12-3 or TRBV12-4 and TRBJ2-7; D gene ambiguous. V was trimmed by 2 bases and J by 6 bases, leaving 8 bases between them. The length of the CDR3 is 12 residues. The CDR3 spells CASSLSGSEQYF. The CDR3 DNA reads TGTGCCAGCAGTTTATCTGGATCCGAGCAGTACTTC.

In regard to this clonotype: This may arise from a read error, as a much more abundant clone is one base away. The chain uses TRBV29-1 and TRBJ1-1; TRBD1 agrees at 8 bases. Germline lookup yields CDR1 SQVTM and CDR2 ANQGSEA. V shed 1 base, J shed 10 bases, and the junction held 14 bases outside the gene matches. The CDR3 extends over 15 amino acids. The CDR3 DNA reads as TGCAGCGTTGAAGTTCCCGACAGGGGATCCTCTGGAGCTTTCTTT. This translates into CSVEVPDRGSSGAFF.

This clonotype was seen ten or more times. The chain recombines TRBV7-2 with TRBJ1-2, with TRBD1 matching 10 bases. Unmatched junction bases numbered 6, after V lost 2 bases and J lost 6 bases. The CDR3 length is 15 residues. Germline assignment: CDR1 SGHTA and CDR2 FQGNSA. The CDR3 sequence is CASSLRPGTGDGYTF. The CDR3 bases are TGTGCCAGCAGCTTACGTCCCGGGACAGGGGATGGCTACACCTTC.